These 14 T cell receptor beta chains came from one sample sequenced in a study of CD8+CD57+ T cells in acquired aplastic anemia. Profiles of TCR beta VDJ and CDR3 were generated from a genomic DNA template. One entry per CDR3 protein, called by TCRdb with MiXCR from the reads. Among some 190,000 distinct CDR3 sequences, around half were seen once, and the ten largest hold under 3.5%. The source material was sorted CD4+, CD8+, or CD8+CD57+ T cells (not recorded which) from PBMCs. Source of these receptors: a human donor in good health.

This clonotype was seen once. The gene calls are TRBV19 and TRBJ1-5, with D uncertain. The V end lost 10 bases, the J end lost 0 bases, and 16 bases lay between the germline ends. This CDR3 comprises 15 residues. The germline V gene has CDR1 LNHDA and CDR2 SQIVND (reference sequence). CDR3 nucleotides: TGTGCCACCAACCGTGTGCGGCATAGCAATCAGCCCCAGCATTTT. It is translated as CATNRVRHSNQPQHF.

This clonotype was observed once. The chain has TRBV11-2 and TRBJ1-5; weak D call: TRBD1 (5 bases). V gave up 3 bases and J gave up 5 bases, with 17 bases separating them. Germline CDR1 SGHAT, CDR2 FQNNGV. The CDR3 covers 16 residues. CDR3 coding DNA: TGTGCCAGCAGCTTGGGGGGAGGTCTATCTTATCAGCCCCAGCATTTT. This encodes CASSLGGGLSYQPQHF. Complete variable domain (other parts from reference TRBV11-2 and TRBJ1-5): EAGVAQSPRYKIIEKRQSVAFWCNPISGHATLYWYQQILGQGPKLLIQFQNNGVVDDSQLPKDRFSAERLKGVDSTLKIQPAKLEDSAVYLCASSLGGGLSYQPQHFGDGTRLSIL.

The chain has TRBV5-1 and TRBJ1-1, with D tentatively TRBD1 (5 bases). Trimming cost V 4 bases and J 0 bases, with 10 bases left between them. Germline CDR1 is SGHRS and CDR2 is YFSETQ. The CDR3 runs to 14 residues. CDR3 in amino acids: CASSRGGVNTEAFF. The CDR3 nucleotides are TGCGCCAGCAGCCGGGGCGGCGTGAACACTGAAGCTTTCTTT.

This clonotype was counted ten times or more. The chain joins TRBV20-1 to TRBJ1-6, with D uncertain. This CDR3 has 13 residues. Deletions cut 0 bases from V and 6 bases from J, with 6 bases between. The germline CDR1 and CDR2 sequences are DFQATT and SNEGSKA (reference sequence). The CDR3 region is CSARDSGNSPLHF. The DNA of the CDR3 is TGCAGTGCTAGAGACAGTGGTAATTCACCCCTCCACTTT.

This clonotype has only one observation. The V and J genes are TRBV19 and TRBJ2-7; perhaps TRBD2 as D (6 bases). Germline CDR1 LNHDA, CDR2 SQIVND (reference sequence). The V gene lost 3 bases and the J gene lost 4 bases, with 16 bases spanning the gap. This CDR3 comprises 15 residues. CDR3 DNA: TGTGCCAGTAGTATCGTGGGGGGAGGCGCTTACGAGCAGTACTTC. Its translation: CASSIVGGGAYEQYF.

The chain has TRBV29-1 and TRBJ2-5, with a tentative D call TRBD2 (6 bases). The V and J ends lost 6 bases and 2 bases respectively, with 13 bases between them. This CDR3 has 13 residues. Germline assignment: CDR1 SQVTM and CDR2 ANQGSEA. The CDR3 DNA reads TGCAGCGTCGTTTGGGACTTACAAGAGACCCAGTACTTC. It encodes CSVVWDLQETQYF. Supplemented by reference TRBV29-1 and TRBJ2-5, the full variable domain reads SAVISQKPSRDICQRGTSLTIQCQVDSQVTMMFWYRQQPGQSLTLIATANQGSEATYESGFVIDKFPISRPNLTFSTLTVSNMSPEDSSIYLCSVVWDLQETQYFGPGTRLLVL.

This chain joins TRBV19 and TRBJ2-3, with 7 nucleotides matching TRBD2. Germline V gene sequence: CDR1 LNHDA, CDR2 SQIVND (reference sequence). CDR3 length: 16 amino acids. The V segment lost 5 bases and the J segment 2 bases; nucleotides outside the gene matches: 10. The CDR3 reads CASSSSSGTFTDTQYF. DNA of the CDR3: TGTGCCAGTAGTTCCTCTAGCGGAACTTTCACAGATACGCAGTATTTT.

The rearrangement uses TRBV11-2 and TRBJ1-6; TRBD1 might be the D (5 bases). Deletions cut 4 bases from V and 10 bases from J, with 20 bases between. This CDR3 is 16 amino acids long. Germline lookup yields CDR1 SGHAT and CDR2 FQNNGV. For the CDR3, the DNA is TGTGCCAGCAGCTCTGGGGGTCAGGGACGCCGATCACCCCTCCACTTT. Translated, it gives CASSSGGQGRRSPLHF.

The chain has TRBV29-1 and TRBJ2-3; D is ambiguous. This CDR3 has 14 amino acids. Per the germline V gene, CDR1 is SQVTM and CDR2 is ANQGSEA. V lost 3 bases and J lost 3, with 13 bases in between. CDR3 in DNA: TGCAGCGTTGAGATGACACCGCATACAGATACGCAGTATTTT. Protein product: CSVEMTPHTDTQYF.

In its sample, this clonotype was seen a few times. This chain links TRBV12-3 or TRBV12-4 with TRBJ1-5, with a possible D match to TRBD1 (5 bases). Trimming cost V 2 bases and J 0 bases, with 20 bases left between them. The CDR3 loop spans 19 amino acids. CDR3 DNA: TGTGCCAGCAGTTTACCTCCCGACAGCACCATGTATAGCAATCAGCCCCAGCATTTT. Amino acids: CASSLPPDSTMYSNQPQHF.

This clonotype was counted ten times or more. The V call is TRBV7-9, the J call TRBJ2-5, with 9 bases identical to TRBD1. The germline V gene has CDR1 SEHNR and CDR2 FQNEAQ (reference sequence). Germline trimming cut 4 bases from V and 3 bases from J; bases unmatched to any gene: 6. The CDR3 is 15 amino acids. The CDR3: CASSSGQGRKETQYF. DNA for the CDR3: TGTGCCAGCAGCTCTGGACAGGGGAGGAAAGAGACCCAGTACTTC.

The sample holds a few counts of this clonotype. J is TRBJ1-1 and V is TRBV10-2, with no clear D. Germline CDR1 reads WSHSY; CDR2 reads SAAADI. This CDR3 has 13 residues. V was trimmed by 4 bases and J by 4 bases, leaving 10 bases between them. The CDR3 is CASSAEGSTEAFF. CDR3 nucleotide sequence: TGCGCCAGCAGTGCCGAGGGCAGCACTGAAGCTTTCTTT.

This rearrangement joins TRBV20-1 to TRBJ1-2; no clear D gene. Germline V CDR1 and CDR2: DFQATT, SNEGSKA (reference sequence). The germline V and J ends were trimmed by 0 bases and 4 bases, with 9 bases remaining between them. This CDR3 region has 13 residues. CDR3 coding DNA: TGCAGTGCTAGAGAGACCTCCTCCTATGGCTACACCTTC. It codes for CSARETSSYGYTF.

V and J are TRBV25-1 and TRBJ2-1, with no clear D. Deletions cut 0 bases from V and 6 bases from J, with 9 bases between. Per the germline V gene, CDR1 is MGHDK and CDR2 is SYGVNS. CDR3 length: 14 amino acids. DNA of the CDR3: TGTGCCAGCAGTGAATATAAGGGAAGCAATGAGCAGTTCTTC. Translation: CASSEYKGSNEQFF.